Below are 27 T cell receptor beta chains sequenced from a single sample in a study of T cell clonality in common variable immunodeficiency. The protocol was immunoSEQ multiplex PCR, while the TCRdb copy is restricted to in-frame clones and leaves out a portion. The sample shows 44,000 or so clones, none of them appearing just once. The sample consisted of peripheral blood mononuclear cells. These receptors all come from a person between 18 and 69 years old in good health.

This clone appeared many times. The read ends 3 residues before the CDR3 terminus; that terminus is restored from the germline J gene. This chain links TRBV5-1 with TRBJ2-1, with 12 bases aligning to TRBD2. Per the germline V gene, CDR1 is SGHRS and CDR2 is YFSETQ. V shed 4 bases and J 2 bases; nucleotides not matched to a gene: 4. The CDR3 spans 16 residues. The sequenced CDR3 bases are TGCGCCAGCAGCCTGACTAGCGGGAGTGCCTACAATGAG. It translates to CASSLTSGSAYNE. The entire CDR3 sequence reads CASSLTSGSAYNEQFF.

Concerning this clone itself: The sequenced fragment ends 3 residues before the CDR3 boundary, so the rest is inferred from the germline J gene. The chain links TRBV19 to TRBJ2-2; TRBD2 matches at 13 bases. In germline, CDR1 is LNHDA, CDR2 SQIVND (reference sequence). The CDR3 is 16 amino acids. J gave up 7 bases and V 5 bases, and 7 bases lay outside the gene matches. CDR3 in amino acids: CASSVLAGGPHGELFF. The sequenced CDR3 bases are TGTGCCAGTAGTGTACTAGCGGGGGGGCCTCACGGGGAG. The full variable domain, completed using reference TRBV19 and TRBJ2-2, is DGGITQSPKYLFRKEGQNVTLSCEQNLNHDAMYWYRQDPGQGLRLIYYSQIVNDFQKGDIAEGYSVSREKKESFPLTVTSAQKNPTAFYLCASSVLAGGPHGELFFGEGSRLTVL.

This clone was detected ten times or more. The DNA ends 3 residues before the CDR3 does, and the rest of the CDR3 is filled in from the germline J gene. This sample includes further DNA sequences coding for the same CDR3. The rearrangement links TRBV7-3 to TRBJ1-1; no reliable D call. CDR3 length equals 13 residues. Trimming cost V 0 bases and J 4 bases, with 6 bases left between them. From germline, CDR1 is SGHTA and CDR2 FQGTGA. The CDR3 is CASSLTGGTEAFF. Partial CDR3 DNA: TGTGCCAGCAGCTTAACCGGTGGCACTGAA.

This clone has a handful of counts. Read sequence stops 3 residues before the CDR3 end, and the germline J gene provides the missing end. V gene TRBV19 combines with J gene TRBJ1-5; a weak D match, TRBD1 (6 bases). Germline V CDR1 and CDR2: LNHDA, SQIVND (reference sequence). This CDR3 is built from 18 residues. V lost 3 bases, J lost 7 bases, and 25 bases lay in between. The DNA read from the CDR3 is TGTGCCAGTAGTATCCGAGGCAGCGCGGGGGGCGCAAACCAGCCC. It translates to CASSIRGSAGGANQP. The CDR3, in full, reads CASSIRGSAGGANQPQHF.

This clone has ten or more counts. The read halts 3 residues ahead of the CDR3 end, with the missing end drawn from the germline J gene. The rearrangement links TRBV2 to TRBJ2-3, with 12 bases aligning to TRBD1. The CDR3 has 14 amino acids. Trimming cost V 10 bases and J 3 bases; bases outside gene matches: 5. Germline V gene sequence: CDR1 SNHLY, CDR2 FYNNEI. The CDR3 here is CANGDRGQTDTQYF. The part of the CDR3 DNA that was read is TGTGCCAACGGGGACAGGGGGCAGACAGATACG.

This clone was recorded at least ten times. CDR3 sequence reads: CASSPTTMNTEAFF. CDR3 bases read: TGTGCCAGCAGCCCCACGACTATGAACACTGAA. The V and J genes are TRBV6-4 and TRBJ1-1; D is uncertain. The observed sequence ends 3 residues before the CDR3 terminus, with the missing tail filled in from the germline J gene. In germline, CDR1 is MRHNA, CDR2 SNTAGT. The CDR3 runs to 14 residues. Between the trimmed V and J ends, which lost 6 bases and 0 bases, there was a span of 11 bases.

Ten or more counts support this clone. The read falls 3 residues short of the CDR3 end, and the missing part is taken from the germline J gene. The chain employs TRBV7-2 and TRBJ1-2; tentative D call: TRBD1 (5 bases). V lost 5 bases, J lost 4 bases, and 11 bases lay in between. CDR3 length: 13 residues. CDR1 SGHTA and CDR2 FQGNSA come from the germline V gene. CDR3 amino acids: CASSPLGGYGYTF. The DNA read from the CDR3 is TGTGCCAGCAGCCCCCTGGGGGGCTATGGC.

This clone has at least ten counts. CDR3 sequence reads: CASSFSDGSNEKLFF. The DNA read from the CDR3 is TGCGCCAGCAGCTTTTCAGACGGGTCTAATGAAAAA. The genes are TRBV5-1 and TRBJ1-4; D gene unclear. The read ends 3 residues before the CDR3 terminus; that terminus is restored from the germline J gene. CDR1 and CDR2 from the germline V gene are SGHRS and YFSETQ. Trimming removed 2 bases at V and 3 bases at J, with 11 bases between. The CDR3 is made up of 15 amino acids.

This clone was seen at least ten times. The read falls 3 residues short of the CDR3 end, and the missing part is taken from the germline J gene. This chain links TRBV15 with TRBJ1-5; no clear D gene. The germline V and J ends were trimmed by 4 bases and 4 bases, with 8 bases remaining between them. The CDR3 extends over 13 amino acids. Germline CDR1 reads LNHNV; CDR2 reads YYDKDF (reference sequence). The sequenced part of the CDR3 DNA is TGTGCCACCAGCATTAACACAAATCAGCCC. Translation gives CATSINTNQP. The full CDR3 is CATSINTNQPQHF.

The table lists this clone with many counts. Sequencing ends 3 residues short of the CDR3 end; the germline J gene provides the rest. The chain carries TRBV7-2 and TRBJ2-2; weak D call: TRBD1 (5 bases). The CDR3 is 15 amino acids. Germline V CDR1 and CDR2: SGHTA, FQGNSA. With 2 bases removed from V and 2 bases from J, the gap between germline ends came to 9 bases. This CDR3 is CASSLRQGNTGELFF. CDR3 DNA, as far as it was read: TGTGCCAGCAGCTTAAGGCAGGGTAACACCGGGGAG.

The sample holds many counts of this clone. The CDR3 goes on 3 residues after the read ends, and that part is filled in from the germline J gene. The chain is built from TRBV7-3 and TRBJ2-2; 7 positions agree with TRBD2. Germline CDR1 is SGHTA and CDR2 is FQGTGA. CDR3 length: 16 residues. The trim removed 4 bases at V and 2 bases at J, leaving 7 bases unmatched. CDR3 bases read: TGTGCCAGCAGCTCCCTAGGCGGGAGAAACACCGGGGAG. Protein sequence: CASSSLGGRNTGE. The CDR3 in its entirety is CASSSLGGRNTGELFF.

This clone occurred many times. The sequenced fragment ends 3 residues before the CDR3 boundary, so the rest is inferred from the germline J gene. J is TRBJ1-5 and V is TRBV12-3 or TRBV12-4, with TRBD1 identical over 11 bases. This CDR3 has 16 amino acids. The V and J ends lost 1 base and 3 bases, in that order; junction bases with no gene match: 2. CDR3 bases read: TGTGCCAGCAGTTTAGGGACAGGGGGCTTCAATCAGCCC. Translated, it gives CASSLGTGGFNQP. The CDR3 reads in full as CASSLGTGGFNQPQHF.

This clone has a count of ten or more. CDR3 in amino acids: CANLRGTKNIQYF. Incomplete CDR3 DNA: TGTGCCAACCTAAGGGGGACCAAAAACATT. The rearrangement joins TRBV19 to TRBJ2-4; perhaps TRBD1 as D (6 bases). With the read ending 3 residues before the CDR3 end, the germline J gene is used to fill in that end. The CDR3 loop spans 13 amino acids. Germline assignment: CDR1 LNHDA and CDR2 SQIVND (reference sequence). Trimming removed 10 bases from V and 2 bases from J, with 12 bases in between.

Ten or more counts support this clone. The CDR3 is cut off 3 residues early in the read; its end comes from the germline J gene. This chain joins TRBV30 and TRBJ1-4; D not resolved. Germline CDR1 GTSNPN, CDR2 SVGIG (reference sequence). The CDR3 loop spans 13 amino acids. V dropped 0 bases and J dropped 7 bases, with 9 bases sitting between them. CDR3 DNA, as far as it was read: TGTGCCTGGAGTGTACGGGCGGGTGAAAAA. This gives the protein CAWSVRAGEK. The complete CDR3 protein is CAWSVRAGEKLFF.

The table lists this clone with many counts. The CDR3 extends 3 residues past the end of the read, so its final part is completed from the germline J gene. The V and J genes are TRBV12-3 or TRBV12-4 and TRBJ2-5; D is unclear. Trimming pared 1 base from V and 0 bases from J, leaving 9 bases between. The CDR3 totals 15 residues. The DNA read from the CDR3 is TGTGCCAGCAGTTTAGTGTCACTCGACCAAGAGACC. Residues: CASSLVSLDQET. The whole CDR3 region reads CASSLVSLDQETQYF.

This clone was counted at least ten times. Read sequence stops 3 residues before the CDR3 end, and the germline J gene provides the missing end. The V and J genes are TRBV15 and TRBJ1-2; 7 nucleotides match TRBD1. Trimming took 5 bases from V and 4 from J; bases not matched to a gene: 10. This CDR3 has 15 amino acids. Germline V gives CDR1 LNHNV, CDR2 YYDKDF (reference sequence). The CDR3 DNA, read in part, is TGTGCCACCAGCGTACGAGGGGGCGCGGCCTATGGC. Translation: CATSVRGGAAYG. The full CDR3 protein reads CATSVRGGAAYGYTF. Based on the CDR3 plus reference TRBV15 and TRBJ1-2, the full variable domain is DAMVIQNPRYQVTQFGKPVTLSCSQTLNHNVMYWYQQKSSQAPKLLFHYYDKDFNNEADTPDNFQSRRPNTSFCFLDIRSPGLGDTAMYLCATSVRGGAAYGYTFGSGTRLTVV.

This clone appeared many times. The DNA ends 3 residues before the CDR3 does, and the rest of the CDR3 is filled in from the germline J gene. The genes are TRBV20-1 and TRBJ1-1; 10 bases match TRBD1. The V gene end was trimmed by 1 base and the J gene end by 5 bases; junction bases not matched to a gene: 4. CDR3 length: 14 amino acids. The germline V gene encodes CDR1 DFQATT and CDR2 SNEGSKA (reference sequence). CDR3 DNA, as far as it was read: TGCAGTGCTAGAGTAGGGACAGGGGAAACTGAA. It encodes CSARVGTGETE. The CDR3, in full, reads CSARVGTGETEAFF.

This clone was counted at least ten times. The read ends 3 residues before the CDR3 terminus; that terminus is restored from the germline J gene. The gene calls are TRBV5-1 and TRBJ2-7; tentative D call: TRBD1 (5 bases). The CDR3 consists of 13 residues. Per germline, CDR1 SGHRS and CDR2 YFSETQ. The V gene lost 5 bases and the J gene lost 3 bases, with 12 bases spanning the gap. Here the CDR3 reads CASSGAPGYEQYF. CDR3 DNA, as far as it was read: TGCGCCAGCAGTGGGGCCCCCGGCTACGAG.

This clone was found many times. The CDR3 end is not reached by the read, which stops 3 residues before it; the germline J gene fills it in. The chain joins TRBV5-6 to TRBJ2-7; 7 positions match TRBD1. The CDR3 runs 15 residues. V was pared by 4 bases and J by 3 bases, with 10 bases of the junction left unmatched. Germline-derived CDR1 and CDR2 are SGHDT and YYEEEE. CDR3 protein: CASSGTGTAVYEQYF. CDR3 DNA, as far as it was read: TGTGCCAGCAGCGGGACCGGGACAGCCGTCTACGAG.

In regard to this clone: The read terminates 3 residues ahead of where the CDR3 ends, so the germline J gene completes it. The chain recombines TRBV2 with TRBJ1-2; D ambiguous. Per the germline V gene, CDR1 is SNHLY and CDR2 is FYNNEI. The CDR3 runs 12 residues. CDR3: CASSPISYDYTF. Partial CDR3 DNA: TGTGCCAGCAGTCCCATCTCCTACGAC.

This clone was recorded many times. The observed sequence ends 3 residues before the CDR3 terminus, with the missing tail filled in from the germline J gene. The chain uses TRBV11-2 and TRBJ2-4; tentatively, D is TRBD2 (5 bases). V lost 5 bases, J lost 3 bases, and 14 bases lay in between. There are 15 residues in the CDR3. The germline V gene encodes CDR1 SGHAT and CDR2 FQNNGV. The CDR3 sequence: CASSTGWSNKNIQYF. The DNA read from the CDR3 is TGTGCCAGCAGCACGGGGTGGAGCAACAAAAACATT. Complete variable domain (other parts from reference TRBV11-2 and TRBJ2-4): EAGVAQSPRYKIIEKRQSVAFWCNPISGHATLYWYQQILGQGPKLLIQFQNNGVVDDSQLPKDRFSAERLKGVDSTLKIQPAKLEDSAVYLCASSTGWSNKNIQYFGAGTRLSVL.

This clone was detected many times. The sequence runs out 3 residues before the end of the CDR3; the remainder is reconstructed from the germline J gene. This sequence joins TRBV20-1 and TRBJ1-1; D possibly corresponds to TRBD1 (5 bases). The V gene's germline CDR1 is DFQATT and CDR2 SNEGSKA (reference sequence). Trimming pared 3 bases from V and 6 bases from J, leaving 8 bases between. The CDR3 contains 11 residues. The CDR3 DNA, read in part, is TGCAGTGCTAGGGAGGGGTCTGAA. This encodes CSAREGSE. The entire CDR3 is CSAREGSEAFF.

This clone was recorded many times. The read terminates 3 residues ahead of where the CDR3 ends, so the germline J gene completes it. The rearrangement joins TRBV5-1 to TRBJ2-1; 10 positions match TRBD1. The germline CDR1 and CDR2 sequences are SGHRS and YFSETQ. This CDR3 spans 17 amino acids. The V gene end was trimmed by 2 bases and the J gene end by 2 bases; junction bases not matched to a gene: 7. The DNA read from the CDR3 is TGCGCCAGCAGCTTTGGTCTAGGACAGGGGGCCTACAATGAG. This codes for CASSFGLGQGAYNE. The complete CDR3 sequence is CASSFGLGQGAYNEQFF. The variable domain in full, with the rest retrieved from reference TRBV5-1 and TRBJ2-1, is KAGVTQTPRYLIKTRGQQVTLSCSPISGHRSVSWYQQTPGQGLQFLFEYFSETQRNKGNFPGRFSGRQFSNSRSEMNVSTLELGDSALYLCASSFGLGQGAYNEQFFGPGTRLTVL.

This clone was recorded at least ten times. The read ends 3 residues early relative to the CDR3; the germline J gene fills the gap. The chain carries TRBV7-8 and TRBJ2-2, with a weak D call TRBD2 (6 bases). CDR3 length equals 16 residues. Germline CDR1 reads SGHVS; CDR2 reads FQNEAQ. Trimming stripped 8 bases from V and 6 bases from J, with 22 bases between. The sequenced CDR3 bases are TGTGCCAGCGGACCAGACGTATGGGGGGAAGCCGGGGAG. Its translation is CASGPDVWGEAGE. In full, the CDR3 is CASGPDVWGEAGELFF. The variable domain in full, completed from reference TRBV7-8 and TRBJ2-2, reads GAGVSQSPRYKVAKRGQDVALRCDPISGHVSLFWYQQALGQGPEFLTYFQNEAQLDKSGLPSDRFFAERPEGSVSTLKIQRTQQEDSAVYLCASGPDVWGEAGELFFGEGSRLTVL.

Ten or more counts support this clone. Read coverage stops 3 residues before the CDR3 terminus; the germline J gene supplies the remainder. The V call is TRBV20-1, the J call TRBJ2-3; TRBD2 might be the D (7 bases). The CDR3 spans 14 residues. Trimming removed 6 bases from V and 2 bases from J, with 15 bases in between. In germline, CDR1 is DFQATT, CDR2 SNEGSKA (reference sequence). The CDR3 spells CSATKGGNTDTQYF. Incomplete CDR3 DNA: TGCAGTGCCACGAAGGGGGGGAACACAGATACG.

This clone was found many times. The CDR3 here is CASRASGYPTIEQFF. The sequenced part of the CDR3 DNA is TGCGCCAGCAGAGCTAGCGGGTACCCTACAATTGAG. The chain recombines TRBV5-1 with TRBJ2-1; 8 positions agree with TRBD2. The DNA ends 3 residues before the CDR3 does, and the rest of the CDR3 is filled in from the germline J gene. CDR3 length: 15 residues. V was clipped by 5 bases and J by 9 bases; unmatched bases: 13. CDR1 is SGHRS, CDR2 YFSETQ, per germline.

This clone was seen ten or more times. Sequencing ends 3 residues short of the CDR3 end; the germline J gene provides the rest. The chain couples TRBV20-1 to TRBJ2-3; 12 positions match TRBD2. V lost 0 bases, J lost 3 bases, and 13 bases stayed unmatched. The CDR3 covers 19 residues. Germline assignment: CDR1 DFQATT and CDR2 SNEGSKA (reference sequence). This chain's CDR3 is CSAREPPTSGRMGTDTQYF. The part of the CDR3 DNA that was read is TGCAGTGCTAGAGAACCACCTACTAGCGGGAGGATGGGTACAGATACG.